Following are 22 T cell receptor beta chains from one sample sequenced in a study of cytomegalovirus exposure and HLA in healthy donors. The protocol was immunoSEQ multiplex PCR, while the TCRdb copy is restricted to in-frame clones and leaves out a portion. The data hold a few hundred thousand clones, with 85% to 90% observed a single time. The sequenced sample was PBMCs. The receptor source for this set is a young woman in good health and CMV-seronegative.

This sequence joins TRBV9 and TRBJ2-1; 15 nucleotides line up with TRBD2. The CDR3 covers 17 residues. Per germline, CDR1 SGDLS and CDR2 YYNGEE. V lost 1 base to trimming and J lost 7 bases; unmatched junction nucleotides: 6. The CDR3 spells CASSVRPGLAGGNEQFF. The CDR3, as DNA: TGTGCCAGCAGCGTACGCCCCGGACTAGCGGGGGGGAATGAGCAGTTCTTC.

The chain combines TRBV9 with TRBJ1-1; 8 bases agree with TRBD1. The CDR3 spans 16 residues. Germline V gene data show CDR1 as SGDLS and CDR2 as YYNGEE. Trimming removed 3 bases from V and 3 bases from J; junction bases left unmatched: 10. In DNA form, the CDR3 reads TGTGCCAGCAGCGGGACAGGGCCTGCTGGGCACACTGAAGCTTTCTTT. Its translation is CASSGTGPAGHTEAFF.

Of note for this clone: Other DNA sequences in the same sample also yield this CDR3. The chain employs TRBV6-5 and TRBJ1-2, with D unresolved. CDR1 and CDR2 from the germline V gene are MNHEY and SVGAGI. This CDR3 contains 13 residues. V lost 2 bases to trimming and J lost 2 bases, with 6 bases between them. The CDR3 loop reads CASSYGGNYGYTF. DNA of the CDR3: TGTGCCAGCAGTTACGGCGGAAACTATGGCTACACCTTC.

This CDR3 is CASRGGLNSPLHF. The CDR3 DNA follows: TGTGCCAGCAGGGGAGGGTTAAATTCACCCCTCCACTTT. The rearrangement joins TRBV27 to TRBJ1-6; D remains ambiguous. V gave up 6 bases and J gave up 7 bases, with 10 bases separating them. The CDR3 totals 13 residues. Germline-derived CDR1 and CDR2 are MNHEY and SMNVEV (reference sequence).

This chain joins TRBV20-1 and TRBJ2-3; perhaps TRBD1 as D (7 bases). CDR3 length equals 10 residues. The germline V gene has CDR1 DFQATT and CDR2 SNEGSKA (reference sequence). The V and J ends lost 8 bases and 5 bases respectively, with 8 bases between them. The CDR3 sequence: CSQGGDTQYF. The CDR3 nucleotides are TGCAGTCAGGGGGGAGATACGCAGTATTTT.

The chain couples TRBV7-2 to TRBJ1-5; 7 bases match TRBD1. Germline loops: CDR1 SGHTA, CDR2 FQGNSA. The CDR3 loop spans 14 amino acids. V was clipped by 3 bases and J by 7 bases; unmatched bases: 6. Here the CDR3 DNA reads TGTGCCAGCAGCTTCAGGGGGAGAGGGCAGCCCCAGCATTTT. Translation gives CASSFRGRGQPQHF.

The gene calls are TRBV5-1 and TRBJ2-1, with D possibly matching TRBD1 (6 bases). The CDR3 length is 16 residues. Germline CDR1 is SGHRS and CDR2 is YFSETQ. The germline V and J ends were trimmed by 1 base and 5 bases, with 16 bases remaining between them. CDR3 DNA sequence: TGCGCCAGCAGCTTGAATCAGGGGTGGTTTCACAATGAGCAGTTCTTC. This gives the protein CASSLNQGWFHNEQFF.

The chain links TRBV7-9 to TRBJ1-5; D unclear. Germline V CDR1 and CDR2: SEHNR, FQNEAQ (reference sequence). V lost 5 bases to trimming and J lost 3 bases, with 11 bases between them. The CDR3 spans 14 residues. CDR3 sequence: CASSHTANNQPQHF. The CDR3 region has the DNA TGTGCCAGCAGCCATACAGCTAACAATCAGCCCCAGCATTTT.

The V call is TRBV19, the J call TRBJ2-2, with 7 positions matching TRBD2. The CDR3 spans 15 residues. The J segment lost 7 bases and the V segment lost 6 bases, leaving 11 bases of the junction unmatched. The germline gives CDR1 LNHDA, CDR2 SQIVND (reference sequence). The CDR3 loop is CASREGAGFGGELFF. The CDR3 DNA follows: TGTGCCAGTAGAGAGGGAGCGGGGTTCGGCGGGGAGCTGTTTTTT.

This rearrangement joins TRBV9 to TRBJ2-3, with D possibly matching TRBD1 (6 bases). This CDR3 is built from 15 residues. V lost 4 bases and J lost 4, with 16 bases in between. Germline V gene sequence: CDR1 SGDLS, CDR2 YYNGEE. In nucleotides, the CDR3 is TGTGCCAGCAGCCCCACCGGGACATGGGCAGATACGCAGTATTTT. Protein sequence: CASSPTGTWADTQYF.

The V call is TRBV28, the J call TRBJ2-1, with no clear D. The CDR3 has 12 amino acids. Germline CDR1 MDHEN, CDR2 SYDVKM. Trimming removed 10 bases at V and 1 base at J, with 8 bases between. The chain's CDR3 is CATYNSYNEQFF. CDR3 nucleotides: TGTGCCACATACAATTCCTACAATGAGCAGTTCTTC. Combining the CDR3 with reference TRBV28 and TRBJ2-1 gives the whole variable domain DVKVTQSSRYLVKRTGEKVFLECVQDMDHENMFWYRQDPGLGLRLIYFSYDVKMKEKGDIPEGYSVSREKKERFSLILESASTNQTSMYLCATYNSYNEQFFGPGTRLTVL.

This clone was detected only once. The chain joins TRBV5-1 to TRBJ2-2; possible D gene TRBD1, 6 bases. The CDR3 totals 16 residues. V was pared by 0 bases and J by 5 bases, with 14 bases between. The germline V gene encodes CDR1 SGHRS and CDR2 YFSETQ. CDR3 bases: TGCGCCAGCAGCTTGGGGGCTCTACAGGGAACCGGGGAGCTGTTTTTT. It is translated as CASSLGALQGTGELFF.

V usage is TRBV28 and J usage is TRBJ1-1, with a possible D match to TRBD1 (5 bases). CDR3 length equals 16 residues. Trimming cost V 3 bases and J 1 base, with 15 bases left between them. Germline V gene data show CDR1 as MDHEN and CDR2 as SYDVKM. The CDR3 bases are TGTGCCAGCAGTTTTCTGGGTGGGACTGGGAACACTGAAGCTTTCTTT. Translation: CASSFLGGTGNTEAFF.

The chain couples TRBV14 to TRBJ2-3; 12 nucleotides match TRBD2. CDR3 length: 20 residues. V lost 4 bases and J lost 1; bases outside the gene matches: 15. CDR1 and CDR2 from the germline V gene are SGHDN and FVKESK. The CDR3 spells CASSRLLAGGPTSGTDTQYF. The CDR3 DNA follows: TGTGCCAGCAGCCGTCTGCTAGCGGGGGGGCCGACTTCGGGCACAGATACGCAGTATTTT.

V is TRBV7-2 and J is TRBJ2-6; 8 bases line up with TRBD2. Germline CDR1 reads SGHTA; CDR2 reads FQGNSA. This CDR3 is built from 18 residues. Trimming at V came to 3 bases and at J to 0 bases, leaving 7 bases not matched to a gene. CDR3 loop: CASSLLAGPFSGANVLTF. The DNA for the CDR3 is TGTGCCAGCAGCTTGCTAGCGGGCCCCTTCTCTGGGGCCAACGTCCTGACTTTC.

The rearrangement links TRBV28 to TRBJ1-5; possibly TRBD1 for D (6 bases). Germline-derived CDR1 and CDR2 are MDHEN and SYDVKM. This CDR3 spans 17 amino acids. Trimming removed 2 bases at V and 0 bases at J, with 14 bases between. The CDR3 DNA reads as TGTGCCAGCAGTTTAGTAGGACAGAACTATAGCAATCAGCCCCAGCATTTT. Translation gives CASSLVGQNYSNQPQHF. The entire variable domain, with the rest obtained from reference TRBV28 and TRBJ1-5, is as follows: DVKVTQSSRYLVKRTGEKVFLECVQDMDHENMFWYRQDPGLGLRLIYFSYDVKMKEKGDIPEGYSVSREKKERFSLILESASTNQTSMYLCASSLVGQNYSNQPQHFGDGTRLSIL.

The chain joins TRBV6-5 to TRBJ1-3, with D unclear. The V gene's germline CDR1 is MNHEY and CDR2 SVGAGI. V gave up 0 bases and J gave up 4 bases, with 4 bases separating them. The CDR3 spans 13 residues. CDR3 sequence reads: CASSYSRGNTIYF. CDR3 in DNA: TGTGCCAGCAGTTACTCCAGAGGAAACACCATATATTTT.

The V gene is TRBV2, the J gene TRBJ2-5, with TRBD1 identical over 10 bases. This CDR3 is built from 14 residues. V shed 5 bases and J 5 bases; nucleotides not matched to a gene: 5. CDR1 and CDR2 (germline): SNHLY, FYNNEI. The CDR3 loop is CASSRDRGTETQYF. The CDR3 region has the DNA TGTGCCAGCAGTCGGGACAGGGGAACGGAGACCCAGTACTTC. The entire variable domain, with the rest obtained from reference TRBV2 and TRBJ2-5, is as follows: EPEVTQTPSHQVTQMGQEVILRCVPISNHLYFYWYRQILGQKVEFLVSFYNNEISEKSEIFDDQFSVERPDGSNFTLKIRSTKLEDSAMYFCASSRDRGTETQYFGPGTRLLVL.

The chain couples TRBV5-6 to TRBJ2-7, with TRBD2 matching over 15 bases. The CDR3 runs 17 residues. Germline V gene data show CDR1 as SGHDT and CDR2 as YYEEEE. Unmatched junction bases numbered 6, after V lost 5 bases and J lost 0 bases. CDR3 amino acids: CASSPGLAGGLSYEQYF. CDR3 in DNA: TGTGCCAGCAGTCCGGGACTAGCGGGGGGACTCTCCTACGAGCAGTACTTC.

This sequence joins TRBV28 and TRBJ1-4, with D possibly matching TRBD1 (6 bases). V was trimmed by 3 bases and J by 12 bases, leaving 20 bases between them. The CDR3 contains 15 residues. Germline V gene sequence: CDR1 MDHEN, CDR2 SYDVKM. The CDR3 coding sequence is TGTGCCAGCAGTTTTGCGGGGGCGCTGGTTGGGGAACTGTTTTTT. Translating gives CASSFAGALVGELFF.

The rearrangement uses TRBV10-2 and TRBJ1-2, with a tentative D call TRBD1 (5 bases). Germline CDR1 is WSHSY and CDR2 is SAAADI. Trimming removed 0 bases from V and 5 bases from J, with 13 bases in between. This CDR3 has 15 amino acids. CDR3 sequence (DNA): TGCGCCAGCAGTGAGTCGATCTGGGGGGGATATGGCTACACCTTC. Its translation: CASSESIWGGYGYTF.

About this clone: Other nucleotide sequences from this sample produce the same CDR3. The J gene is TRBJ1-1, the V gene TRBV5-6, with 7 bases that match TRBD1. CDR3 size: 14 residues. J gave up 1 base and V 4 bases, and 4 bases lay outside the gene matches. CDR1 and CDR2 (germline): SGHDT, YYEEEE. The CDR3 DNA reads TGTGCCAGCAGCCCAGGGACAGCGAACACTGAAGCTTTCTTT. The encoded protein is CASSPGTANTEAFF.